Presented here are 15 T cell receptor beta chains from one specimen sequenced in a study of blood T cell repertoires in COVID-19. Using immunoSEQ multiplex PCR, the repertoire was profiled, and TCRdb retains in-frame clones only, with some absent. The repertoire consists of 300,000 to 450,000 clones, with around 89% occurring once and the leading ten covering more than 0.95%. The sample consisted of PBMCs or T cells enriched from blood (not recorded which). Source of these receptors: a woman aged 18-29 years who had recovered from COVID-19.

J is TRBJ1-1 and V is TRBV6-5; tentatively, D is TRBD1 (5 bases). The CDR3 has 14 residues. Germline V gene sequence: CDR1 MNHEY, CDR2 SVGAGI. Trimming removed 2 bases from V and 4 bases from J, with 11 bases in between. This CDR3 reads CASSYGAGPTEAFF. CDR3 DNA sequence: TGTGCCAGCAGTTACGGGGCGGGACCCACTGAAGCTTTCTTT.

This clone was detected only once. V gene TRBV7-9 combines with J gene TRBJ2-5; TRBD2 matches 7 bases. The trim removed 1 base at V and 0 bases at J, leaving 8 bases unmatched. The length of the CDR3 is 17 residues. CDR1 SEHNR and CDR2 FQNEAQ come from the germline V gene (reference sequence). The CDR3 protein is CASSLGSSGAYQETQYF. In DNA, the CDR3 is TGTGCCAGCAGCTTAGGGTCTAGCGGTGCTTACCAAGAGACCCAGTACTTC.

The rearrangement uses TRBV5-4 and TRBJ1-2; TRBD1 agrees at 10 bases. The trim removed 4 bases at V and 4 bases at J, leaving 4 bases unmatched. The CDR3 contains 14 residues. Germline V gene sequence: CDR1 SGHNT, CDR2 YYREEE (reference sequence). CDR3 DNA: TGTGCCAGCAGCGGGGGACAGGGGATCTATGGCTACACCTTC. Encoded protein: CASSGGQGIYGYTF.

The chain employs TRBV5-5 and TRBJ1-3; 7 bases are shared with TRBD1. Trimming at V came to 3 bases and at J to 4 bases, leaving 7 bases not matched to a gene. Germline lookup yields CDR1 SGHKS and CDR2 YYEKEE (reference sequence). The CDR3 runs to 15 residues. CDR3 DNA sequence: TGTGCCAGCAGCTCCCACAGGGGATCCGGAAACACCATATATTTT. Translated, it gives CASSSHRGSGNTIYF.

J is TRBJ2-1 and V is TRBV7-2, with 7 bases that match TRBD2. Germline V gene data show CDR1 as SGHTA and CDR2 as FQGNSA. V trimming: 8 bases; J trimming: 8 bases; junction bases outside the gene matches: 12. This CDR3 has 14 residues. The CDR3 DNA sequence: TGTGCCAGCTCCGGGCGGGGGACGCGGGATGAGCAGTTCTTC. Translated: CASSGRGTRDEQFF.

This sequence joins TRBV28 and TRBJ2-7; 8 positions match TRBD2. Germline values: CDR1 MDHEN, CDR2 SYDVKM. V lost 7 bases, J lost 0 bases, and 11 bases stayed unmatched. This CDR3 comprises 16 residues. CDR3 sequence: CASTPGVAGSSYEQYF. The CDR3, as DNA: TGTGCCAGCACCCCGGGCGTAGCGGGATCCTCCTACGAGCAGTACTTC.

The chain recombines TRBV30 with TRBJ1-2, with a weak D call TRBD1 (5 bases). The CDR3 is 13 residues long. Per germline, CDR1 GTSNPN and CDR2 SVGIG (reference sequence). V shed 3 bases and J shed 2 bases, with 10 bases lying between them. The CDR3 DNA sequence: TGTGCCTGGAGGTGGGCAGGGAACTATGGCTACACCTTC. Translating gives CAWRWAGNYGYTF.

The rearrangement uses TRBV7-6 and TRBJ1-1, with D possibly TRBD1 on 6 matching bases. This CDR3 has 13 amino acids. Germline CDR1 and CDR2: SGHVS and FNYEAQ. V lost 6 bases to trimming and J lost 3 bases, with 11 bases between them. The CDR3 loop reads CASSKGVDTEAFF. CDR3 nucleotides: TGTGCCAGCAGTAAGGGGGTGGACACTGAAGCTTTCTTT.

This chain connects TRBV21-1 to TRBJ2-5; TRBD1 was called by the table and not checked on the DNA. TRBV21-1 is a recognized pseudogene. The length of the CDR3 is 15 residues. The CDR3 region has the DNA TGTGCCAGCAGCAAAGTGGGGGACAGGCAAGAGACCCAGTACTTC. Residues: CASSKVGDRQETQYF.

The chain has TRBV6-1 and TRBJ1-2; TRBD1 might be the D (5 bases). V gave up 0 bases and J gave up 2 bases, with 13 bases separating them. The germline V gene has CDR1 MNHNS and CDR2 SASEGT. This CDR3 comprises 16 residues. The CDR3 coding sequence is TGTGCCAGCAGTGAAGCCGGGGGGGTATCCAACTATGGCTACACCTTC. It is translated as CASSEAGGVSNYGYTF.

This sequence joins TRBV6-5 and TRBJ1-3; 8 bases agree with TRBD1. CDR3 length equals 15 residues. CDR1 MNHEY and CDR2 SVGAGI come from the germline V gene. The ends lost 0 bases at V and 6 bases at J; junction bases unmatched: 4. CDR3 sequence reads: CASSYSQGAENTIYF. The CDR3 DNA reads TGTGCCAGCAGTTACTCCCAGGGGGCTGAAAACACCATATATTTT.

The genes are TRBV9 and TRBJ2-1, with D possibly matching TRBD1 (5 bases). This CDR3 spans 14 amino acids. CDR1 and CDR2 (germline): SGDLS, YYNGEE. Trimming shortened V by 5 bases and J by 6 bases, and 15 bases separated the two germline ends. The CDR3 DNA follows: TGTGCCAGCAGTCGGCAGGGCTTCATCAATGAGCAGTTCTTC. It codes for CASSRQGFINEQFF.

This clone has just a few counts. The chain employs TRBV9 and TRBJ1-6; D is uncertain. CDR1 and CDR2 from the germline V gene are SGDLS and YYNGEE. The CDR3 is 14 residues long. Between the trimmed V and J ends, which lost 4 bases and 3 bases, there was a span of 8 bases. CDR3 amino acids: CASSTSGYNSPLHF. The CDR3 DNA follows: TGTGCCAGCAGCACGTCAGGCTATAATTCACCCCTCCACTTT.

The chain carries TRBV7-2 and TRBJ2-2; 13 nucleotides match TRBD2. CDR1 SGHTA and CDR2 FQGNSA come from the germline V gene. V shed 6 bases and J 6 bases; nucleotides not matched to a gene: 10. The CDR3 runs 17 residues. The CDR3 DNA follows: TGTGCCAGCAGGCCCGGGTCCGGACTAGCGGGGGCCGGGGAGCTGTTTTTT. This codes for CASRPGSGLAGAGELFF.

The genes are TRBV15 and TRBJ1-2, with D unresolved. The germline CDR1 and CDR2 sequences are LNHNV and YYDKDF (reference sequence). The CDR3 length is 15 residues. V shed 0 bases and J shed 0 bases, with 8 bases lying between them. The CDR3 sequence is CATSRDPGSNYGYTF. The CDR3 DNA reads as TGTGCCACCAGCAGAGATCCAGGTTCTAACTATGGCTACACCTTC. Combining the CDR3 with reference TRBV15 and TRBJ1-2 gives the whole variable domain DAMVIQNPRYQVTQFGKPVTLSCSQTLNHNVMYWYQQKSSQAPKLLFHYYDKDFNNEADTPDNFQSRRPNTSFCFLDIRSPGLGDTAMYLCATSRDPGSNYGYTFGSGTRLTVV.